This record concerns one TCR beta chain sequence. Its antigen specificity is not known. Nothing much larger sits one base from this clone, and base qualities are not available. The data belong to a study of CD8+ T cells in alopecia areata listed by TCRdb under 2018. In the study overall: The treated patients, all with moderate-to-severe alopecia areata, were enrolled in an open-label pilot trial of oral tofacitinib given at 5 to 10 mg twice daily. Scalp clonality was compared among normal scalp (n=4), patchy alopecia areata scalp (n=8), and alopecia totalis/universalis scalp (n=8). immunoSEQ multiplex PCR using 35 Vbeta forward primers and 13 Jbeta reverse primers was used to amplify TCRbeta CDR3 regions. Patients stayed on tofacitinib for 6 to 18 months and then had 6 months of follow-up off drug so that delayed response and recurrence could be assessed. In humans, TCRbeta sequencing was performed on scalp tissue and on sorted CD4+ and CD8+ peripheral blood T cells from healthy controls and from patients with patchy or totalis/universalis alopecia areata. RNA was extracted with the PAXgene miRNA kit for fixed scalp, the miRNeasy kit for PBMCs, and the RNeasy kit for mouse skin. Biopsies were taken from tofacitinib-treated patients at baseline and again at 4 and 24 weeks into treatment, and several of those patients also had a later scalp biopsy. To study T cell clonal expansion in alopecia areata, the researchers applied high-throughput TCRbeta sequencing to both the C3H/HeJ mouse model and human patients. In treated patients, disease severity was measured using the SALT score, which gives the percentage of scalp surface area affected. Study-wide conclusions, independent of this receptor: Resident alphabeta T cells in normal human skin are also sequenced, complicating scalp TCR repertoire analysis, unlike mouse skin dominated by gammadelta T cells. Higher clonality and more expanded CD8+ clones were observed in lesional scalp than in normal scalp, particularly in alopecia totalis/universalis, a finding suggestive of antigenic drive. Because the treated cohort was small and had only one nonresponder, larger studies are needed to examine links between baseline CD8+ expansion and response. During tofacitinib treatment, many expanded lesional clones stuck around in both scalp and blood, and this persistence may partly explain why relapse happens after treatment is stopped. Shared TCR sequences between patients were less evident than in mice, which may be partly attributable to HLA diversity in the patient population. With tofacitinib, both scalp clonality and the number of expanded CD8+ clones among the top 100 scalp clones went down significantly.

The germline V gene provides CDR1 SQVTM and CDR2 ANQGSEA. The germline ends are 18 bases apart after V is trimmed by 0 bases and J by 4 bases. The CDR3 covers 16 residues, taking in both the cysteine and the phenylalanine. Only the CDR3 region is kept as DNA, spanning 48 bases read in frame from base 1. The treatment or condition label on this specimen signifies: oral pan-JAK inhibitor, 5-10 mg twice daily. Lesional scalp punch biopsies and peripheral blood were collected from alopecia areata patients. PBMCs were isolated by density centrifugation and stained for CD3, CD4 and CD8, and CD4+ and CD8+ T cells were sorted on a FACSAria. The method was the immunoSEQ multiplex PCR assay. To provide template for TCR sequencing, every sample had RNA extracted and reverse transcribed into cDNA. First-strand cDNA was synthesized with SuperScript III using a 2:1 mix of oligo-dT and random hexamers. A synthetic immune receptor repertoire was used to measure amplification bias, and any remaining bias was corrected computationally. Per the original workflow: After raw reads were preprocessed to remove errors, the CDR3 was defined following IMGT conventions as running from the conserved cysteine to phenylalanine. Clonality was computed as 1 minus the Shannon entropy, with the entropy normalized by log2 of the number of productive unique TCRs. Whether scalp clones were CD4 or CD8 was inferred by matching scalp TCRbeta sequences against CD4 and CD8 repertoires sorted from blood. In TCRdb, the immuneACCESS table is reduced to in-frame sequences with V and J assigned. These tables do not hold every clone; where another copy was compared, an unresolved V gene accounts for under half, and the others remain unexplained. The V and J calls and clone size were taken over from that table, and D and trimming were inferred from the DNA. Within this sample are around 180,000 clones, with about 65% of them counted one time only. The ten largest account for approximately 1.3% of the sample.

The TCR was taken from a human donor with alopecia areata. The chain is made from TRBV29-1 and TRBJ1-2; the D gene is perhaps TRBD1, on 6 matching bases. Source: CD4+ T cells sorted from blood, taken at approximately week 50, from a patient treated with tofacitinib. The nucleotide sequence is TGCAGCGTTGAAGATCTGGGGGGCGGGAGTAGCTATGGCTACACCTTC. Translated, this is CSVEDLGGGSSYGYTF.